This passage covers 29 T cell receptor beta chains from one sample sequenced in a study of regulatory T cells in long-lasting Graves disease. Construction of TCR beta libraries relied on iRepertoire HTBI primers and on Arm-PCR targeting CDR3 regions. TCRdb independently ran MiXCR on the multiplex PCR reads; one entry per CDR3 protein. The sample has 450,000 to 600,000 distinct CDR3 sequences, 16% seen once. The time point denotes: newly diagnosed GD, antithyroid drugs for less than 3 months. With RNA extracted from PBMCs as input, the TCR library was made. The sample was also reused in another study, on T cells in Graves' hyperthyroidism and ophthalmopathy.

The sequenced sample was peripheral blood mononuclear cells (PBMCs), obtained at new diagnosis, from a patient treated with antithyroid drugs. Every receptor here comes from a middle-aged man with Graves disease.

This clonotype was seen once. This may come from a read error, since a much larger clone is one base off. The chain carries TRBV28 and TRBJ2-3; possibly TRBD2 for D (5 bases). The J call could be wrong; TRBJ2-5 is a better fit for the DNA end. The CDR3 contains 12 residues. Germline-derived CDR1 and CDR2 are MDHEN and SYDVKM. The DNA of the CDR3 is TGTGCCGCCAATGAGGGTACCCAGACCCAGTACTTC. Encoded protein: CAANEGTQTQYF.

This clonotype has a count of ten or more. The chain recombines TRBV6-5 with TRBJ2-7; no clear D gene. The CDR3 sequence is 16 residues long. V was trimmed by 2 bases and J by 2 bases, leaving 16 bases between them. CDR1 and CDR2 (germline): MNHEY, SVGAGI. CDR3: CASSYDKEKTTYEQYF. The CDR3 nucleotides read TGTGCCAGCAGTTACGATAAGGAAAAAACGACCTACGAGCAGTACTTC.

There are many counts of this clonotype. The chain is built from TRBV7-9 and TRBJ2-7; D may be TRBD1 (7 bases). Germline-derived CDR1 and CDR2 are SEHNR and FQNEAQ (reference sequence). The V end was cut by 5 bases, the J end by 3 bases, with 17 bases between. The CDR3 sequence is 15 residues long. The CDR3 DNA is TGTGCCAGCAGCAGAGCGGGCCAGGGGGGCTACGAGCAGTACTTC. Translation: CASSRAGQGGYEQYF.

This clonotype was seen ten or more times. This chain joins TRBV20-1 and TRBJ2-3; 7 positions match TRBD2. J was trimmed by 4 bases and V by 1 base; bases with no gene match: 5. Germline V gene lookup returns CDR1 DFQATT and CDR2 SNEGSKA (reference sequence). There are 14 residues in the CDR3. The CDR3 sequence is CSARGGGGADTQYF. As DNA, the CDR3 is TGCAGTGCTAGAGGGGGGGGAGGGGCAGATACGCAGTATTTT.

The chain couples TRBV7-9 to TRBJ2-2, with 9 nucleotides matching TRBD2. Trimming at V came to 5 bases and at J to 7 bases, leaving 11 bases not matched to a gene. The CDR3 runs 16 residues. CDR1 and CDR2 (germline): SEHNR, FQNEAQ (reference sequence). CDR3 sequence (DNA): TGTGCCAGCAGCCCCGGGGCTAGCGGGATTGACGGGGAGCTGTTTTTT. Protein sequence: CASSPGASGIDGELFF.

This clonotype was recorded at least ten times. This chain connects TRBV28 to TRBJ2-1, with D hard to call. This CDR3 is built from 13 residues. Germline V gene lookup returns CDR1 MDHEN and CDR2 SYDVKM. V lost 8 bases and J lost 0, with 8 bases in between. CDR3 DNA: TGTGCCAGCCGGGCGCCCTCCTACAATGAGCAGTTCTTC. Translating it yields CASRAPSYNEQFF. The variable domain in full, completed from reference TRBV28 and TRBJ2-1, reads DVKVTQSSRYLVKRTGEKVFLECVQDMDHENMFWYRQDPGLGLRLIYFSYDVKMKEKGDIPEGYSVSREKKERFSLILESASTNQTSMYLCASRAPSYNEQFFGPGTRLTVL.

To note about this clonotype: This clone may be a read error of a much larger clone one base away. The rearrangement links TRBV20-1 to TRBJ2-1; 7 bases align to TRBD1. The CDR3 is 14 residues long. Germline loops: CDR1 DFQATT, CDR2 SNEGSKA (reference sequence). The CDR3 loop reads CSARELQGYNERFF. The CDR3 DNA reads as TGCAGTGCTAGAGAACTACAGGGGTACAATGAGCGGTTCTTC.

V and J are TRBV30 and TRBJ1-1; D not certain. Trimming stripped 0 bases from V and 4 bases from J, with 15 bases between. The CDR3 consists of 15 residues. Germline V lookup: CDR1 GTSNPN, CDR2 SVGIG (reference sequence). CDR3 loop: CAWSVPDTTFTEAFF. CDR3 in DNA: TGTGCCTGGAGTGTACCGGATACCACTTTCACTGAAGCTTTCTTT.

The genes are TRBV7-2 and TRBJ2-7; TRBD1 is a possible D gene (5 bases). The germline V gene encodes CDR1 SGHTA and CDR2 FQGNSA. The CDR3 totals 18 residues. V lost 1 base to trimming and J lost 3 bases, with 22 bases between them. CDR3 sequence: CASSLGVRRTKLNYEQYF. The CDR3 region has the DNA TGTGCCAGCAGCTTAGGGGTGCGACGGACAAAACTTAACTACGAGCAGTACTTC.

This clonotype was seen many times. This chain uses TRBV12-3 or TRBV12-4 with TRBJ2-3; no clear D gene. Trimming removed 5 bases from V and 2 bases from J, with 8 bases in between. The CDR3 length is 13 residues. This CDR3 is CASSQESTDTQYF. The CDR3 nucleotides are TGTGCCAGCAGTCAGGAATCCACAGATACGCAGTATTTT.

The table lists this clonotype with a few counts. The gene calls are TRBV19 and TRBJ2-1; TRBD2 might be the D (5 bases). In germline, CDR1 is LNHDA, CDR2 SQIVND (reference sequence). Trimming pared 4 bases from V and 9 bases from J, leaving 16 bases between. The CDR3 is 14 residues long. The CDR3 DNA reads TGTGCCAGTAGTACCCCGGTTAGCAGCGGTGAGCAGTTCTTC. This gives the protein CASSTPVSSGEQFF.

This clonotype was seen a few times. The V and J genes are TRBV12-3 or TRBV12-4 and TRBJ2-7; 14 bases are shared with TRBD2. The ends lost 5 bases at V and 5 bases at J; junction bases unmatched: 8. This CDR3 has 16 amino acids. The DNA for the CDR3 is TGTGCCAGCAGTACTAACTCGGGACTAGCGGGAGACGAGCAGTACTTC. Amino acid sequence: CASSTNSGLAGDEQYF.

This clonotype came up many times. CDR3 bases: TGCAGCGCGGGACTAGCGGTCTTACAAGGGAGTGAGCAGTTCTTC. Protein: CSAGLAVLQGSEQFF. The rearrangement links TRBV29-1 to TRBJ2-1; TRBD2 matches 11 bases. This CDR3 has 15 amino acids. Per germline, CDR1 SQVTM and CDR2 ANQGSEA. V shed 7 bases, J shed 9 bases, and the junction held 14 bases outside the gene matches.

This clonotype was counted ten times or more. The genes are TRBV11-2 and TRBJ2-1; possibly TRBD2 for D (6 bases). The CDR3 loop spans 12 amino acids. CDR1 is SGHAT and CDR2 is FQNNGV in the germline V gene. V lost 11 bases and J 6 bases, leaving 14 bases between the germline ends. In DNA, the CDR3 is TGTGCCGGTCGGGGGTTGTCCAATGAGCAGTTCTTC. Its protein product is CAGRGLSNEQFF.

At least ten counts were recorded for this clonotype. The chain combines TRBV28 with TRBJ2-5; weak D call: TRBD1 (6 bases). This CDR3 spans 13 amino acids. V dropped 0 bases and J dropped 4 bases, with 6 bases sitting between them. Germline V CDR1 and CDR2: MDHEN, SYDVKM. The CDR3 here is CASSLWGAETQYF. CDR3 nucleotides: TGTGCCAGCAGTTTATGGGGGGCAGAGACCCAGTACTTC.

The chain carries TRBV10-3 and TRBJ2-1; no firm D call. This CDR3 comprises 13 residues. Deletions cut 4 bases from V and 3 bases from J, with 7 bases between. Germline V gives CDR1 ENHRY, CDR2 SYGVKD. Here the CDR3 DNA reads TGTGCCATCAGTGCCCCAGACTACAATGAGCAGTTCTTC. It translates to CAISAPDYNEQFF.

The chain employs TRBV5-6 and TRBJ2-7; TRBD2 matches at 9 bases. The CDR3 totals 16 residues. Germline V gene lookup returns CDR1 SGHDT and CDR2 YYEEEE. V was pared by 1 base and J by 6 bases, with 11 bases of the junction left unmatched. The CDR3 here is CASSLSGYGSGGEQYF. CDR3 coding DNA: TGTGCCAGCAGCTTGTCCGGGTACGGTAGCGGGGGCGAGCAGTACTTC.

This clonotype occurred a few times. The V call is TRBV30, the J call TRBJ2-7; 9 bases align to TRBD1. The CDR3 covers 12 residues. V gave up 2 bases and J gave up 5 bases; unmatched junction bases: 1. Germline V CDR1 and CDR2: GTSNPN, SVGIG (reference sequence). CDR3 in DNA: TGTGCCTGGAGTAGGACAGGGGACGAGCAGTACTTC. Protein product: CAWSRTGDEQYF.

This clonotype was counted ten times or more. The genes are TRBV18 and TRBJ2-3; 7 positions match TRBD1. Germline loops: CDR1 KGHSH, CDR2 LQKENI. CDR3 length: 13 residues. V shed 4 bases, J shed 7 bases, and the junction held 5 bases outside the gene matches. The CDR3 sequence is CASSLRGRNTQYF. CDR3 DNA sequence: TGTGCCAGCTCACTAAGGGGGCGGAATACGCAGTATTTT.

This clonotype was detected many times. This CDR3 is CAISESYRGWDEQFF. The DNA for the CDR3 is TGTGCCATCAGTGAGTCGTACAGGGGTTGGGATGAGCAGTTCTTC. This chain joins TRBV10-3 and TRBJ2-1, with 7 nucleotides matching TRBD1. Germline V lookup: CDR1 ENHRY, CDR2 SYGVKD. The CDR3 totals 15 residues. The V segment lost 0 bases and the J segment 8 bases; nucleotides outside the gene matches: 7.

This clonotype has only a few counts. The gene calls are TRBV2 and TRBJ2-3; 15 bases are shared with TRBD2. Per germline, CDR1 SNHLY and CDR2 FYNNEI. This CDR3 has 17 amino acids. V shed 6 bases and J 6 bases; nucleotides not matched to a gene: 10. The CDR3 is CASSQELGTSGRDTQYF. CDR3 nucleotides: TGTGCCAGCAGCCAAGAGTTGGGGACTAGCGGGAGGGATACGCAGTATTTT.

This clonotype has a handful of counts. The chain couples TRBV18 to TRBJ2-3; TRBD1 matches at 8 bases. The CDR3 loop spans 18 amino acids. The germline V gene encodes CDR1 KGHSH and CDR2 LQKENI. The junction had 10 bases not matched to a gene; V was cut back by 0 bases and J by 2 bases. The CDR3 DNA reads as TGTGCCAGCTCACCACCGGGACAGGAAAACACGTTCACAGATACGCAGTATTTT. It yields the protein CASSPPGQENTFTDTQYF.

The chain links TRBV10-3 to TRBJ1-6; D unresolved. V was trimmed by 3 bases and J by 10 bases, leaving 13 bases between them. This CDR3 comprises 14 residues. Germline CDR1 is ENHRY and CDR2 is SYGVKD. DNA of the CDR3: TGTGCCATCAGTGAATCCGGGGTTGGATCACCCCTCCACTTT. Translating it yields CAISESGVGSPLHF.

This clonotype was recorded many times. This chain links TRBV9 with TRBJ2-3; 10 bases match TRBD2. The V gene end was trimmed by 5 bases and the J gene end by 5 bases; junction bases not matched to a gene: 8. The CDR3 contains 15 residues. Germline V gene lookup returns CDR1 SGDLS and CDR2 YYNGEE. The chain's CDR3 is CASRKSSGSGDTQYF. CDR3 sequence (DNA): TGTGCCAGCAGGAAGTCTAGCGGGAGTGGAGATACGCAGTATTTT.

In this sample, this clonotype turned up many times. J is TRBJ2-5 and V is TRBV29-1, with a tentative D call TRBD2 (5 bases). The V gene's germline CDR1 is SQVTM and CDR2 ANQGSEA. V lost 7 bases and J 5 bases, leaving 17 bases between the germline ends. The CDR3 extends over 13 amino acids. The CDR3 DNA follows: TGCAGCGCGGCCCCAGTGCGGAGGGAGACCCAGTACTTC. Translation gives CSAAPVRRETQYF.

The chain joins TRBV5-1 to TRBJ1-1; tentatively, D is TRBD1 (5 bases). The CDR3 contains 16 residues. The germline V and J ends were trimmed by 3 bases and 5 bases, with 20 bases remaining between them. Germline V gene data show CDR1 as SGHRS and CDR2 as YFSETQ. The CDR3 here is CASSSGFGGAGTEAFF. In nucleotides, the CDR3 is TGCGCCAGCAGCTCAGGGTTTGGTGGAGCAGGAACTGAAGCTTTCTTT. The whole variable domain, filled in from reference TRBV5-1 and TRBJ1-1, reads KAGVTQTPRYLIKTRGQQVTLSCSPISGHRSVSWYQQTPGQGLQFLFEYFSETQRNKGNFPGRFSGRQFSNSRSEMNVSTLELGDSALYLCASSSGFGGAGTEAFFGQGTRLTVV.

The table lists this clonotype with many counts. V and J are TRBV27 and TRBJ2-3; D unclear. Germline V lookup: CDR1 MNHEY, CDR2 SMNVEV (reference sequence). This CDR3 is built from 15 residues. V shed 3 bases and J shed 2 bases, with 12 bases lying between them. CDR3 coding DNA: TGTGCCAGCAGTTTTGGAGCAGCCAACACAGATACGCAGTATTTT. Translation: CASSFGAANTDTQYF.

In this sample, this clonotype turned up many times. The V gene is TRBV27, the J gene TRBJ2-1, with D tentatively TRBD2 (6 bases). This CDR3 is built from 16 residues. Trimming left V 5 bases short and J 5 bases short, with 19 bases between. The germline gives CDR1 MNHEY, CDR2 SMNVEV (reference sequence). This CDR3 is CASSPLGAGLNNEQFF. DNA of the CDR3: TGTGCCAGCAGTCCCTTAGGCGCGGGGTTAAACAATGAGCAGTTCTTC.

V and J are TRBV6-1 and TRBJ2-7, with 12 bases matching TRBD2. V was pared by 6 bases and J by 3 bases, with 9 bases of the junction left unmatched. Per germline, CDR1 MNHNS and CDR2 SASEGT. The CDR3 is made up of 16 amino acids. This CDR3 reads CASRETSGGPRYEQYF. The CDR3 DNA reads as TGTGCCAGCAGGGAGACTAGCGGGGGCCCCCGCTACGAGCAGTACTTC.